This T cell receptor beta chain was documented in a study of neoadjuvant anti-PD-1 for oral cavity cancer. As to time point: after neoadjuvant nivolumab, at surgical resection. Patients were newly diagnosed with stage II-IVA oral cavity squamous cell carcinoma without prior systemic or radiation treatment. This table comes from immunoSEQ multiplex PCR, and its TCRdb copy is limited to in-frame clones, with some not included. The sample contains roughly 32,000 clones, just under 80% of which appear only once. This sample comprised PBMCs, obtained after nivolumab (anti-PD-1) treatment. The sequence derives from a person aged 35-79 years with oral cavity squamous cell carcinoma.

The chain's CDR3 is CASRREGRETQYF. CDR3 nucleotide sequence: TGTGCCAGCAGACGGGAGGGTCGAGAGACCCAGTACTTC. This chain links TRBV6-1 with TRBJ2-5; TRBD2 matches at 8 bases. The CDR3 runs to 13 residues. J was trimmed by 4 bases and V by 6 bases; bases with no gene match: 4. The germline V gene has CDR1 MNHNS and CDR2 SASEGT.